Detailed here is one T cell receptor (beta chain). Replicate sorted-subset PCRs were loaded with 150 to 250 ng DNA, roughly 33,000 T cell genomes. TCRdb's table, derived via immunoSEQ multiplex PCR, lists solely in-frame clones and lacks some. The sample consists of roughly 100,000 clones, approximately 65% of them appearing once. Trimming took 5 bases from V and 0 from J; bases not matched to a gene: 4. Germline assignment: CDR1 LNHDA and CDR2 SQIVND (reference sequence). The CDR3 is 14 residues long. The source of the sample is a study of shared clonotypes between healthy human individuals. The donors were adults (healthy and HIV-negative) with no recent acute infections or vaccinations.

The chain links TRBV19 to TRBJ2-7, with TRBD2 matching over 7 bases. The sample taken for sequencing was memory CD8+ T cells sorted from blood. Indicated subset: CD45RO+ cells pooled with CCR7-negative TemRA cells. This clonotype was sampled from a woman in her twenties or thirties in good health. CDR3 in DNA: TGTGCCAGTAGTGACCGGGACTACTCCTACGAGCAGTACTTC. This sequence encodes CASSDRDYSYEQYF.